These 13 T cell receptor beta chains were sequenced from one sample in a study of PD-1 blockade in classical Hodgkin lymphoma. TCRdb keeps only in-frame clones here, not all; method: immunoSEQ multiplex PCR. The sample carries tens of thousands of clones, 55% to 75% recorded once. Relapse after autologous stem cell transplantation occurred in every patient, and brentuximab vedotin exposure varied. The sample was peripheral blood mononuclear cells (PBMCs), taken before the second cycle of nivolumab. These receptors came from a human donor with classical Hodgkin lymphoma.

Written as DNA, the CDR3 is TGTGCCAGCAGTGCCCGAACGGCGGGGGACTCCCCCTATGGCTACACCTTC. Its translation: CASSARTAGDSPYGYTF. The chain combines TRBV28 with TRBJ1-2; D possibly corresponds to TRBD1 (5 bases). The ends were cut back, 5 bases at V and 4 bases at J, with 23 bases in the middle. There are 17 residues in the CDR3. Germline V lookup: CDR1 MDHEN, CDR2 SYDVKM.

This clone was counted between two and nine times. The rearrangement links TRBV4-1 to TRBJ1-2; no clear D. Between the trimmed V and J ends, which lost 4 bases and 1 base, there was a span of 7 bases. This CDR3 is built from 13 residues. Germline V gene sequence: CDR1 MGHRA, CDR2 YSYEKL. CDR3 in DNA: TGCGCCAGCAGCCCCCAGATTAACTATGGCTACACCTTC. Its translation: CASSPQINYGYTF.

The chain links TRBV7-2 to TRBJ1-5; a possible D gene is TRBD1 (6 bases). The CDR3 runs to 13 residues. V shed 5 bases and J shed 7 bases, with 12 bases lying between them. CDR1 and CDR2 from the germline V gene are SGHTA and FQGNSA. The CDR3 DNA reads TGTGCCAGCAGCGGAACTACAGGGCAGCCCCAGCATTTT. It is translated as CASSGTTGQPQHF. Looking up the rest from reference TRBV7-2 and TRBJ1-5 gives the full variable domain: GAGVSQSPSNKVTEKGKDVELRCDPISGHTALYWYRQSLGQGLEFLIYFQGNSAPDKSGLPSDRFSAERTGGSVSTLTIQRTQQEDSAVYLCASSGTTGQPQHFGDGTRLSIL.

This clone came up a few times. V and J are TRBV4-3 and TRBJ1-2; D remains ambiguous. V shed 1 base and J shed 2 bases, with 23 bases lying between them. The germline CDR1 and CDR2 sequences are LGHNA and YSLEER. This CDR3 has 19 residues. The CDR3 protein is CASSQGDVSDNLLNYGYTF. CDR3 nucleotides: TGCGCCAGCAGCCAAGGGGATGTCTCCGACAACCTTTTAAACTATGGCTACACCTTC.

The chain couples TRBV2 to TRBJ1-2, with a weak D call TRBD1 (5 bases). In germline, CDR1 is SNHLY, CDR2 FYNNEI. The CDR3 is 14 residues long. V was cut by 2 bases and J by 4 bases, with 11 bases left in between. The CDR3: CASSEREGTYGYTF. CDR3 coding DNA: TGTGCCAGCAGTGAAAGAGAGGGGACCTATGGCTACACCTTC.

This chain uses TRBV27 with TRBJ2-1; D is perhaps TRBD1 (5 bases). Germline loops: CDR1 MNHEY, CDR2 SMNVEV (reference sequence). V lost 3 bases, J lost 8 bases, and 14 bases lay in between. The length of the CDR3 is 14 residues. The chain's CDR3 is CASSLTRERDEQFF. The CDR3 DNA follows: TGTGCCAGCAGTTTGACCAGGGAAAGGGATGAGCAGTTCTTC.

This clone was recorded once. The chain combines TRBV5-1 with TRBJ2-5; the match to TRBD1 covers 9 bases. V was clipped by 2 bases and J by 2 bases; unmatched bases: 10. There are 17 residues in the CDR3. Germline CDR1 reads SGHRS; CDR2 reads YFSETQ. As DNA, the CDR3 is TGCGCCAGCAGCTTAGGACAGGGGAGGCCGGTACAAGAGACCCAGTACTTC. Translation gives CASSLGQGRPVQETQYF. The variable domain in full, with the rest retrieved from reference TRBV5-1 and TRBJ2-5, is KAGVTQTPRYLIKTRGQQVTLSCSPISGHRSVSWYQQTPGQGLQFLFEYFSETQRNKGNFPGRFSGRQFSNSRSEMNVSTLELGDSALYLCASSLGQGRPVQETQYFGPGTRLLVL.

J is TRBJ2-1 and V is TRBV19, with D unclear. Germline values: CDR1 LNHDA, CDR2 SQIVND (reference sequence). This CDR3 spans 17 amino acids. V was clipped by 3 bases and J by 7 bases, with 22 bases between them. The DNA of the CDR3 is TGTGCCAGTAGTATTCGTGCCCCCAGAGGCCGGAAGAATGAGCAGTTCTTC. It is translated as CASSIRAPRGRKNEQFF.

This chain uses TRBV7-2 with TRBJ1-5; 10 bases line up with TRBD1. Germline lookup yields CDR1 SGHTA and CDR2 FQGNSA. The CDR3 extends over 15 amino acids. V gave up 6 bases and J gave up 7 bases; unmatched junction bases: 9. Here the CDR3 DNA reads TGTGCCAGCAGAAAGACAGGGGGCGCGCGACAGCCCCAGCATTTT. This translates into CASRKTGGARQPQHF.

This chain connects TRBV5-1 to TRBJ2-2; the D is unclear. CDR3 length: 14 residues. CDR1 SGHRS and CDR2 YFSETQ come from the germline V gene. The V end was cut by 2 bases, the J end by 2 bases, with 7 bases between. CDR3: CASSFGDNTGELFF. DNA for the CDR3: TGCGCCAGCAGCTTCGGCGATAACACCGGGGAGCTGTTTTTT.

The chain employs TRBV27 and TRBJ2-5; the match to TRBD1 covers 8 bases. The J call may be faulty, since TRBJ2-7 better matches the DNA end. Germline CDR1 reads MNHEY; CDR2 reads SMNVEV (reference sequence). The CDR3 is made up of 15 amino acids. This chain's CDR3 is CASSLRDRSSYEQYF. CDR3 nucleotides: TGTGCCAGCAGTCTTCGGGACAGGTCCTCCTACGAGCAGTACTTC.

There are a few counts of this clone. The sample has other DNA sequences that encode this CDR3 too. The chain joins TRBV9 to TRBJ2-5; 9 bases are shared with TRBD1. Germline assignment: CDR1 SGDLS and CDR2 YYNGEE. V lost 4 bases to trimming and J lost 1 base; unmatched junction nucleotides: 8. The CDR3 is made up of 16 amino acids. CDR3 protein: CASSPPTGGLQETQYF. The DNA for the CDR3 is TGTGCCAGCAGCCCTCCGACAGGGGGTCTCCAAGAGACCCAGTACTTC.

This sequence joins TRBV19 and TRBJ2-7, with 10 bases that match TRBD2. From germline, CDR1 is LNHDA and CDR2 SQIVND (reference sequence). The J segment lost 3 bases and the V segment lost 2 bases, leaving 4 bases of the junction unmatched. The CDR3 covers 15 residues. CDR3 region: CASSIMPSGGYEQYF. CDR3 nucleotides: TGTGCCAGTAGTATAATGCCTAGCGGGGGCTACGAGCAGTACTTC.